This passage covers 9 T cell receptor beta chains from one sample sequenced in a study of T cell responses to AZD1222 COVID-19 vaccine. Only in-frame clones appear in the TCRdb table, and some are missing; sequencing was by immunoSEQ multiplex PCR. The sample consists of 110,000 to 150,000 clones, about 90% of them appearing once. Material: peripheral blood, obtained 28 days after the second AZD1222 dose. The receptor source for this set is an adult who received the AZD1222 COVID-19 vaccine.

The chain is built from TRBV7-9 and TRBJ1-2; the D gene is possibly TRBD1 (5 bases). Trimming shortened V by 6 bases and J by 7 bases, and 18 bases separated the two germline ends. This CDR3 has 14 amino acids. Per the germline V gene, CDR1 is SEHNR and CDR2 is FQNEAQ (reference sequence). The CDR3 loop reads CASRVALGEAGYTF. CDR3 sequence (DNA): TGTGCCAGCAGAGTAGCGTTGGGGGAGGCTGGCTACACCTTC.

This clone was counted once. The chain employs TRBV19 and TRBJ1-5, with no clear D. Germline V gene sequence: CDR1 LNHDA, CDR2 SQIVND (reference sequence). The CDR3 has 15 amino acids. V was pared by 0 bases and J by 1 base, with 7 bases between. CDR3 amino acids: CASSIDLTSNQPQHF. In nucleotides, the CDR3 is TGTGCCAGTAGTATAGATCTCACAAGCAATCAGCCCCAGCATTTT.

CDR3: CASSSGSGGQPQHF. The CDR3 bases are TGTGCCAGCAGCTCGGGATCGGGAGGGCAGCCCCAGCATTTT. The rearrangement joins TRBV7-2 to TRBJ1-5; unclear D gene. Germline V gene data show CDR1 as SGHTA and CDR2 as FQGNSA. CDR3 length: 14 amino acids. Trimming removed 4 bases from V and 7 bases from J, with 14 bases in between.

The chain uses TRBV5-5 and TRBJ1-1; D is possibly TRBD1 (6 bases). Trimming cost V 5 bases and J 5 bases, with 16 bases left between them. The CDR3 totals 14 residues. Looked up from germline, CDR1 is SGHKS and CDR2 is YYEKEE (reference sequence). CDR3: CASRRVGGPTEAFF. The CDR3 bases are TGTGCCAGCAGGAGAGTGGGGGGCCCAACTGAAGCTTTCTTT.

The CDR3 nucleotides read TGTGCCAGCAGCCAACGCGAATCTTACACTGAAGCTTTCTTT. This codes for CASSQRESYTEAFF. V gene TRBV5-5 combines with J gene TRBJ1-1; D gene unclear. Trimming took 4 bases from V and 3 from J, leaving 13 bases between them. CDR3 size: 14 residues. Germline CDR1 and CDR2: SGHKS and YYEKEE (reference sequence).

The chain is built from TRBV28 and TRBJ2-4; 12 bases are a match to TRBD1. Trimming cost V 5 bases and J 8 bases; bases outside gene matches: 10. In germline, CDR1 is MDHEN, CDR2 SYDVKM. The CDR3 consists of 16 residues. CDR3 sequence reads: CASSIHRDRGRDIQYF. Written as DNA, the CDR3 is TGTGCCAGCAGTATCCACCGGGACAGGGGGCGAGACATTCAGTACTTC.

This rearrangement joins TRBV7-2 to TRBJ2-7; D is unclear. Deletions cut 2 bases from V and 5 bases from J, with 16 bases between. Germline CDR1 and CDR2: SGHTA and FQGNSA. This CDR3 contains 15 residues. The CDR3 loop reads CASSLLSRLSDEQYF. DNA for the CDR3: TGTGCCAGCAGCTTACTTAGCAGGCTTTCTGACGAGCAGTACTTC.

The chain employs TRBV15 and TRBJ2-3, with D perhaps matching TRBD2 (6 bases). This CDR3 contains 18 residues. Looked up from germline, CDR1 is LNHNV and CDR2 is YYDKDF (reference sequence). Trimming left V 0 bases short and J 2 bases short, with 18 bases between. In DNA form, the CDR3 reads TGTGCCACCAGCAGAGATCGACAACGAGGCGGGACCACAGATACGCAGTATTTT. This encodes CATSRDRQRGGTTDTQYF. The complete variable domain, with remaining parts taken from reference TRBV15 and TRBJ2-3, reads DAMVIQNPRYQVTQFGKPVTLSCSQTLNHNVMYWYQQKSSQAPKLLFHYYDKDFNNEADTPDNFQSRRPNTSFCFLDIRSPGLGDTAMYLCATSRDRQRGGTTDTQYFGPGTRLTVL.

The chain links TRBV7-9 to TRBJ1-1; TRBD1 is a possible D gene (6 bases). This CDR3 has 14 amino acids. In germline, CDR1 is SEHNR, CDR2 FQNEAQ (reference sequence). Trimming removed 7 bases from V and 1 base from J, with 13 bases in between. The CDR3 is CASTIDRRNTEAFF. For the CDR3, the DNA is TGTGCCAGCACCATCGACAGGAGGAACACTGAAGCTTTCTTT.